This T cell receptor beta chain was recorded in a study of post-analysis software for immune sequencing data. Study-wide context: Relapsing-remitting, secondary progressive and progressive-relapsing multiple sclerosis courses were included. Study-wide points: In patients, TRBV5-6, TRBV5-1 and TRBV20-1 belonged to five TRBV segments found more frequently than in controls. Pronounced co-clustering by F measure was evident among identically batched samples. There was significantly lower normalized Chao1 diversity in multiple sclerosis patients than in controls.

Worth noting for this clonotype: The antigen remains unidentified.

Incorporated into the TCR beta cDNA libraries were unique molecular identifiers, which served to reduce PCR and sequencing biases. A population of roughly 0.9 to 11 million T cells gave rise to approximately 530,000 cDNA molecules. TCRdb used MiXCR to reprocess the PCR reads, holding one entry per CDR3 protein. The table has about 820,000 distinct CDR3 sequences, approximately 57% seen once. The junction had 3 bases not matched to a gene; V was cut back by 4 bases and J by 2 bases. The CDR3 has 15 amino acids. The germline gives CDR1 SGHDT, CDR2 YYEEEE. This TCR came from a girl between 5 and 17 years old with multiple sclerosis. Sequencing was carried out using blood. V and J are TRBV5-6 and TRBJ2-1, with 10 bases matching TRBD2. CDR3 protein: CASSASGSPYNEQFF. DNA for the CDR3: TGTGCCAGCAGCGCTAGCGGGAGCCCCTACAATGAGCAGTTCTTC. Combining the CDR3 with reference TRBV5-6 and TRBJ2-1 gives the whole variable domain DAGVTQSPTHLIKTRGQQVTLRCSPKSGHDTVSWYQQALGQGPQFIFQYYEEEERQRGNFPDRFSGHQFPNYSSELNVNALLLGDSALYLCASSASGSPYNEQFFGPGTRLTVL.